The 27 T cell receptor beta chains below were found in one sample sequenced in a study of blood T cell repertoires in COVID-19. The assay was immunoSEQ multiplex PCR, and TCRdb's table has in-frame clones only and misses some. The sample holds hundreds of thousands of clones; 75% to 85% are singletons and the top ten take about 5.1%. Sequencing was performed on peripheral blood. The receptors come from a man between 50 and 59 years old with active or convalescent COVID-19.

This clone is a singleton in its sample. The chain is built from TRBV3-1 (or the pseudogene TRBV3-2) and TRBJ2-3; 9 nucleotides agree with TRBD1. This CDR3 spans 15 amino acids. The germline V gene has CDR1 LGHDT and CDR2 YNNKEL (reference sequence). With 4 bases clipped from V and 2 bases from J, the junction kept 4 bases outside the gene matches. For the CDR3, the DNA is TGTGCCAGCAGCCCGAGGGACAGGGCCACAGATACGCAGTATTTT. It is translated as CASSPRDRATDTQYF.

The rearrangement uses TRBV5-4 and TRBJ1-6; TRBD1 is a possible D gene (5 bases). Trimming cost V 4 bases and J 10 bases, with 21 bases left between them. Germline values: CDR1 SGHNT, CDR2 YYREEE (reference sequence). This CDR3 spans 16 amino acids. The chain's CDR3 is CASSPGVRGTLSPLHF. The CDR3 nucleotides are TGTGCCAGCAGCCCGGGGGTACGGGGTACTCTATCACCCCTCCACTTT.

This clone showed up just once. The rearrangement links TRBV5-1 to TRBJ2-7, with D possibly matching TRBD2 (6 bases). In germline, CDR1 is SGHRS, CDR2 YFSETQ. Trimming removed 5 bases from V and 0 bases from J, with 9 bases in between. The CDR3 loop spans 13 amino acids. The CDR3 protein is CASRVGSSYEQYF. In nucleotides, the CDR3 is TGCGCCAGCAGGGTCGGGAGCTCCTACGAGCAGTACTTC.

About this clone: The sample has other DNA sequences that encode this CDR3 too. The rearrangement uses TRBV5-5 and TRBJ1-5; D gene ambiguous. Germline V gene data show CDR1 as SGHKS and CDR2 as YYEKEE (reference sequence). With 0 bases removed from V and 2 bases from J, the gap between germline ends came to 3 bases. This CDR3 is 13 amino acids long. CDR3 loop: CASSLAGNQPQHF. The CDR3 bases are TGTGCCAGCAGCTTGGCCGGCAATCAGCCCCAGCATTTT.

This chain links TRBV5-1 with TRBJ2-3, with 10 bases matching TRBD2. The length of the CDR3 is 15 residues. V dropped 2 bases and J dropped 3; count of bases not matched to a gene: 3. Germline V gene lookup returns CDR1 SGHRS and CDR2 YFSETQ. CDR3 residues: CASSLGLAVTDTQYF. In DNA, the CDR3 is TGCGCCAGCAGCTTAGGACTAGCGGTTACAGATACGCAGTATTTT.

The chain joins TRBV7-2 to TRBJ1-5; 8 positions match TRBD1. The V gene's germline CDR1 is SGHTA and CDR2 FQGNSA. After removal of 5 bases from V and 6 bases from J, the junction contained 3 bases not matched to a gene. The CDR3 consists of 13 residues. The CDR3 protein is CASSQGAGQPQHF. In DNA, the CDR3 is TGTGCCAGCAGCCAGGGGGCGGGTCAGCCCCAGCATTTT.

This clone was counted a few times. The gene calls are TRBV10-1 and TRBJ1-1, with D unresolved. The V and J ends lost 7 bases and 4 bases respectively, with 22 bases between them. The CDR3 is 16 residues long. Germline V gene sequence: CDR1 WNHNN, CDR2 SYGVQD (reference sequence). Written as DNA, the CDR3 is TGCGCCAGCATTTGGGATCTCTTGGAGGAACGCACTGAAGCTTTCTTT. Translation: CASIWDLLEERTEAFF.

V gene TRBV14 combines with J gene TRBJ1-2, with 9 bases matching TRBD1. Germline CDR1 SGHDN, CDR2 FVKESK. The CDR3 runs to 16 residues. V lost 4 bases, J lost 7 bases, and 13 bases stayed unmatched. The CDR3 bases are TGTGCCAGCAGCCCACGCCGAGGACAGGGGATTGGTGGCTACACCTTC. Its protein product is CASSPRRGQGIGGYTF.

The rearrangement joins TRBV6-5 to TRBJ2-3; TRBD2 agrees at 8 bases. After removal of 2 bases from V and 1 base from J, the junction contained 2 bases not matched to a gene. This CDR3 is 15 amino acids long. Germline CDR1 is MNHEY and CDR2 is SVGAGI. This CDR3 reads CASSYGGGRTDTQYF. The CDR3 DNA sequence: TGTGCCAGCAGTTACGGCGGGGGGCGCACAGATACGCAGTATTTT.

The V gene is TRBV19, the J gene TRBJ1-5, with D hard to call. Trimming took off 3 bases at V and 7 bases at J, with 7 bases between the two ends. Germline CDR1 and CDR2: LNHDA and SQIVND (reference sequence). The CDR3 is 12 amino acids. The CDR3 is CASSIERQPQHF. Written as DNA, the CDR3 is TGTGCCAGTAGTATCGAACGGCAGCCCCAGCATTTT.

This rearrangement joins TRBV5-6 to TRBJ2-3; 9 nucleotides line up with TRBD1. The CDR3 spans 15 residues. J gave up 1 base and V 2 bases, and 2 bases lay outside the gene matches. Germline V gives CDR1 SGHDT, CDR2 YYEEEE. CDR3: CASSFRTGGTDTQYF. In DNA form, the CDR3 reads TGTGCCAGCAGCTTCCGGACAGGGGGCACAGATACGCAGTATTTT. The full variable domain, rest sourced from reference TRBV5-6 and TRBJ2-3, is DAGVTQSPTHLIKTRGQQVTLRCSPKSGHDTVSWYQQALGQGPQFIFQYYEEEERQRGNFPDRFSGHQFPNYSSELNVNALLLGDSALYLCASSFRTGGTDTQYFGPGTRLTVL.

The V and J genes are TRBV4-3 and TRBJ2-3, with 8 bases matching TRBD2. After removal of 0 bases from V and 5 bases from J, the junction contained 10 bases not matched to a gene. The CDR3 is 17 residues long. Germline V gene sequence: CDR1 LGHNA, CDR2 YSLEER. CDR3 protein: CASSQDPGGGGLDTQYF. The CDR3 nucleotides read TGCGCCAGCAGCCAAGATCCGGGGGGGGGAGGCCTAGATACGCAGTATTTT.

Regarding this clone: A junction boundary mismatches the germline segment, possibly from a read error. This chain uses TRBV12-3 or TRBV12-4 with TRBJ1-6, with D unclear. The length of the CDR3 is 12 residues. CDR3 residues: CASRLARSPLHF. CDR3 DNA sequence: TGTGCCAGCAGGTTAGCCAGGTCACCCCTCCACTTT.

V is TRBV27 and J is TRBJ2-1, with TRBD1 matching 8 bases. The germline V gene has CDR1 MNHEY and CDR2 SMNVEV (reference sequence). The ends lost 2 bases at V and 7 bases at J; junction bases unmatched: 7. This CDR3 contains 15 residues. As DNA, the CDR3 is TGTGCCAGCAGTTTACAGGGGGCGCAAAATAATGAGCAGTTCTTC. It translates to CASSLQGAQNNEQFF.

This chain joins TRBV7-2 and TRBJ2-3, with 9 bases that match TRBD2. This CDR3 is 15 amino acids long. Per the germline V gene, CDR1 is SGHTA and CDR2 is FQGNSA. Losses at the gene ends were 7 bases for V and 3 bases for J; bases not matched to a gene: 8. The CDR3 DNA sequence: TGTGCCAGCACATTCGGGACTAGCCGAACAGATACGCAGTATTTT. Protein: CASTFGTSRTDTQYF.

This rearrangement joins TRBV7-6 to TRBJ2-3; weak D call: TRBD2 (5 bases). CDR3 length equals 15 residues. V lost 0 bases and J 2 bases, leaving 9 bases between the germline ends. Per germline, CDR1 SGHVS and CDR2 FNYEAQ. The CDR3 loop is CASSLAGSNTDTQYF. CDR3 in DNA: TGTGCCAGCAGCTTAGCAGGGAGTAACACAGATACGCAGTATTTT.

This chain links TRBV6-5 with TRBJ1-5, with 7 bases matching TRBD1. After removal of 7 bases from V and 4 bases from J, the junction contained 10 bases not matched to a gene. CDR3 length: 15 residues. CDR1 is MNHEY, CDR2 SVGAGI, per germline. The CDR3 region has the DNA TGTGCCAGCACCCATAGGGGGCAGGGGAATCAGCCCCAGCATTTT. This encodes CASTHRGQGNQPQHF.

The chain is built from TRBV10-3 and TRBJ1-2; possible D gene TRBD1, 6 bases. The CDR3 contains 14 residues. Germline V CDR1 and CDR2: ENHRY, SYGVKD. V lost 6 bases and J lost 4, with 15 bases in between. This CDR3 is CAIREDSWGYGYTF. CDR3 in DNA: TGTGCCATCAGGGAGGACAGCTGGGGCTATGGCTACACCTTC.

Remarks on this clone: The junction departs from the called germline gene at one end, perhaps through a read error. DNA of the CDR3: TGCAGCGTTGGCTCCCCCCGGGGACAGGGCAAGATTTTT. Its translation: CSVGSPRGQGKIF. The rearrangement links TRBV29-1 to TRBJ1-4, with TRBD1 matching over 9 bases. The V gene's germline CDR1 is SQVTM and CDR2 ANQGSEA. The CDR3 is 13 amino acids.

V gene TRBV4-1 combines with J gene TRBJ1-4; the D is unclear. CDR3 length: 16 amino acids. Germline CDR1 MGHRA, CDR2 YSYEKL. V was trimmed by 1 base and J by 8 bases, leaving 17 bases between them. The CDR3, as DNA: TGCGCCAGCAGCCAAGTTTCAGTCCCTCGTATCGAAAAACTGTTTTTT. Its protein is CASSQVSVPRIEKLFF.

This clone has just a few counts. The chain couples TRBV6-2 or TRBV6-3 to TRBJ2-1; 12 nucleotides agree with TRBD2. The CDR3 loop spans 16 amino acids. V dropped 5 bases and J dropped 6; count of bases not matched to a gene: 8. Germline loops: CDR1 MNHEY, CDR2 SVGEGT. The CDR3, as DNA: TGTGCCAGCAGTCGTGAGACTAGCGGGAGAGCCAATGAGCAGTTCTTC. It translates to CASSRETSGRANEQFF.

The chain carries TRBV18 and TRBJ2-7; 9 positions match TRBD1. After removal of 4 bases from V and 6 bases from J, the junction contained 7 bases not matched to a gene. The CDR3 loop spans 14 amino acids. The V gene's germline CDR1 is KGHSH and CDR2 LQKENI. The CDR3 DNA follows: TGTGCCAGCTCACTCCGGGACAGGGTGGGCGAGCAGTACTTC. It codes for CASSLRDRVGEQYF. The whole variable domain, remainder taken from reference TRBV18 and TRBJ2-7, is NAGVMQNPRHLVRRRGQEARLRCSPMKGHSHVYWYRQLPEEGLKFMVYLQKENIIDESGMPKERFSAEFPKEGPSILRIQQVVRGDSAAYFCASSLRDRVGEQYFGPGTRLTVT.

The V and J genes are TRBV4-2 and TRBJ1-3, with D possibly being TRBD1 (5 bases). Trimming took 4 bases from V and 0 from J, leaving 16 bases between them. The CDR3 covers 17 residues. Germline CDR1 LGHNA, CDR2 YNFKEQ. The DNA for the CDR3 is TGTGCCAGCAGCCTAGCTGTCGGGGGATCCTCTGGAAACACCATATATTTT. It codes for CASSLAVGGSSGNTIYF.

The chain employs TRBV5-1 and TRBJ2-5, with 10 bases identical to TRBD2. The CDR3 has 15 amino acids. Germline V gene lookup returns CDR1 SGHRS and CDR2 YFSETQ. After removal of 4 bases from V and 4 bases from J, the junction contained 7 bases not matched to a gene. CDR3 amino acids: CASSPSSGRRETQYF. Here the CDR3 DNA reads TGCGCCAGCAGCCCTTCTAGCGGGAGAAGAGAGACCCAGTACTTC.

This rearrangement joins TRBV28 to TRBJ1-2; no reliable D call. Trimming pared 8 bases from V and 5 bases from J, leaving 18 bases between. Per germline, CDR1 MDHEN and CDR2 SYDVKM. CDR3 length: 14 residues. The CDR3 region is CASLRGDGSYGYTF. The CDR3 nucleotides read TGTGCCAGCCTACGCGGCGACGGTTCTTATGGCTACACCTTC.

The CDR3 is CASSSSLDRGSYNEQFF. The CDR3, as DNA: TGTGCCAGCAGCTCGAGTCTCGACAGGGGCTCCTACAATGAGCAGTTCTTC. The chain has TRBV7-2 and TRBJ2-1, with 8 bases fitting TRBD1. Germline-derived CDR1 and CDR2 are SGHTA and FQGNSA. This CDR3 is 17 amino acids long. The J segment lost 0 bases and the V segment lost 4 bases, leaving 8 bases of the junction unmatched.

This clone was seen once. The chain recombines TRBV24-1 with TRBJ2-3; TRBD2 might be the D (6 bases). V was cut by 6 bases and J by 0 bases, with 12 bases left in between. CDR3 length equals 15 residues. Germline V gene data show CDR1 as KGHDR and CDR2 as SFDVKD. CDR3 amino acids: CATSRGSASTDTQYF. In DNA, the CDR3 is TGTGCCACCAGTCGGGGGAGCGCTAGCACAGATACGCAGTATTTT.